Listed here are 15 T cell receptor beta chains from one sample, sequenced in a study of a mutant IDH1 vaccine in newly diagnosed glioma. Only in-frame clones appear in the TCRdb table, and some are missing; sequencing was by immunoSEQ multiplex PCR. Seen here are tens of thousands of clones, about four fifths observed once, and the top ten hold over 10%. Their specific antigens are unknown. Time point specified: week 5, during vaccination. In every dose of vaccine, 300 ug of mutant IDH1 20-mer peptide was given alongside topical imiquimod. This specimen consisted of PBMCs, obtained from a glioma patient whose treatment included an IDH1 peptide vaccine. Receptors were obtained from a man aged 50-60 years with glioma.

The V and J genes are TRBV10-1 and TRBJ2-5; 8 positions agree with TRBD2. CDR3 length: 15 amino acids. With 6 bases clipped from V and 0 bases from J, the junction kept 6 bases outside the gene matches. Per germline, CDR1 WNHNN and CDR2 SYGVQD (reference sequence). The CDR3 DNA sequence: TGCGCCAGCAGCGTGACTAGCGAGTACCAAGAGACCCAGTACTTC. It translates to CASSVTSEYQETQYF.

A single count supports this clone. The chain joins TRBV6-6 to TRBJ1-5; D call uncertain. Trimming took 6 bases from V and 0 from J, leaving 15 bases between them. The length of the CDR3 is 16 residues. CDR1 is MNHNY and CDR2 is SVGAGI in the germline V gene (reference sequence). The CDR3 DNA reads as TGTGCCAGCAGCTCCGGACGGTTACTTAGCAATCAGCCCCAGCATTTT. It encodes CASSSGRLLSNQPQHF.

The V call is TRBV10-3, the J call TRBJ2-1; 8 bases are a match to TRBD2. J was trimmed by 5 bases and V by 4 bases; bases with no gene match: 7. Germline V lookup: CDR1 ENHRY, CDR2 SYGVKD. The CDR3 length is 15 residues. This CDR3 reads CAISGGGSGNNEQFF. CDR3 nucleotides: TGTGCCATCAGTGGGGGGGGTAGCGGGAACAATGAGCAGTTCTTC.

CDR3 coding DNA: TGTGCCAGCAAAGCATGGACAGGGCTTCCATACGAGCAGTACTTC. Protein sequence: CASKAWTGLPYEQYF. This chain joins TRBV27 and TRBJ2-7, with 8 positions matching TRBD1. J gave up 4 bases and V 7 bases, and 12 bases lay outside the gene matches. CDR1 and CDR2 (germline): MNHEY, SMNVEV (reference sequence). The CDR3 is made up of 15 amino acids.

This chain joins TRBV19 and TRBJ2-3; the match to TRBD1 covers 7 bases. Per the germline V gene, CDR1 is LNHDA and CDR2 is SQIVND (reference sequence). V lost 7 bases, J lost 5 bases, and 12 bases stayed unmatched. The CDR3 has 15 residues. DNA for the CDR3: TGTGCCAGTACCCCGGACAGGCTTTCGGGAGATACGCAGTATTTT. As protein: CASTPDRLSGDTQYF.

V is TRBV5-1 and J is TRBJ1-2; D is ambiguous. This CDR3 has 14 residues. Germline V gene lookup returns CDR1 SGHRS and CDR2 YFSETQ. The ends were cut back, 4 bases at V and 2 bases at J, with 12 bases in the middle. In DNA form, the CDR3 reads TGCGCCAGCAGCCCGGGCCTCGCGAACTATGGCTACACCTTC. It specifies CASSPGLANYGYTF.

The V and J genes are TRBV4-3 and TRBJ1-4; D gene ambiguous. Germline CDR1 LGHNA, CDR2 YSLEER. This CDR3 has 14 residues. Between the trimmed V and J ends, which lost 0 bases and 6 bases, there was a span of 8 bases. CDR3 protein: CASSQDRGDEKLFF. CDR3 nucleotides: TGCGCCAGCAGCCAAGATCGTGGGGATGAAAAACTGTTTTTT.

The rearrangement links TRBV2 to TRBJ2-6; the D gene is possibly TRBD2 (5 bases). CDR3 size: 16 residues. Germline V gene lookup returns CDR1 SNHLY and CDR2 FYNNEI. V was shortened by 6 bases and J by 0 bases, with 12 bases between the two germline ends. The CDR3 loop reads CASSFGLNSGANVLTF. The CDR3 nucleotides read TGTGCCAGCAGCTTTGGACTCAACTCTGGGGCCAACGTCCTGACTTTC.

This chain connects TRBV6-1 to TRBJ2-5, with TRBD1 as a possible D gene (6 bases). Germline CDR1 MNHNS, CDR2 SASEGT. V lost 8 bases, J lost 2 bases, and 12 bases lay in between. The CDR3 runs 13 residues. The CDR3 DNA follows: TGTGCCAGCTCTAGACAGGCTCAAGAGACCCAGTACTTC. Residues: CASSRQAQETQYF.

The chain has TRBV7-6 and TRBJ2-1, with TRBD1 matching 10 bases. V was pared by 4 bases and J by 9 bases, with 9 bases of the junction left unmatched. CDR1 is SGHVS and CDR2 is FNYEAQ in the germline V gene. The CDR3 loop spans 15 amino acids. For the CDR3, the DNA is TGTGCCAGCAGCTCCCCCCGACAGGGGGCTCTTGAGCAGTTCTTC. Translating gives CASSSPRQGALEQFF.

The V call is TRBV5-1, the J call TRBJ1-1; D perhaps matches TRBD1 (6 bases). The CDR3 runs 14 residues. Germline CDR1 is SGHRS and CDR2 is YFSETQ. The ends were cut back, 4 bases at V and 6 bases at J, with 16 bases in the middle. CDR3 nucleotide sequence: TGCGCCAGCAGCCTAGATACAGGGAAAGCTGAAGCTTTCTTT. The encoded protein is CASSLDTGKAEAFF.

The rearrangement uses TRBV19 and TRBJ2-7; D may be TRBD1 or TRBD2 (5 bases each). The germline V gene encodes CDR1 LNHDA and CDR2 SQIVND (reference sequence). The CDR3 extends over 12 amino acids. Between the trimmed V and J ends, which lost 5 bases and 9 bases, there was a span of 14 bases. CDR3 coding DNA: TGTGCCAGTAGTCAACCTAGGGGAGCGCAGTACTTC. This gives the protein CASSQPRGAQYF.

This clone is medium-sized. The V call is TRBV10-3, the J call TRBJ2-1; perhaps TRBD2 as D (6 bases). Germline-derived CDR1 and CDR2 are ENHRY and SYGVKD. CDR3 length: 16 amino acids. Trimming removed 5 bases at V and 4 bases at J, with 18 bases between. The CDR3 reads CAISSAGRLNYNEQFF. In DNA form, the CDR3 reads TGTGCCATCAGTTCCGCAGGGAGGCTCAATTACAATGAGCAGTTCTTC.

The rearrangement uses TRBV14 and TRBJ1-2; D is possibly TRBD1 (6 bases). Germline V gives CDR1 SGHDN, CDR2 FVKESK. Trimming shortened V by 4 bases and J by 4 bases, and 10 bases separated the two germline ends. CDR3 length: 13 amino acids. CDR3: CASSPGQSYGYTF. Written as DNA, the CDR3 is TGTGCCAGCAGCCCCGGACAGAGCTATGGCTACACCTTC.

The chain recombines TRBV5-5 with TRBJ1-2; no clear D gene. The CDR3 extends over 13 amino acids. Germline CDR1 is SGHKS and CDR2 is YYEKEE (reference sequence). The V and J ends lost 0 bases and 1 base respectively, with 4 bases between them. CDR3 DNA sequence: TGTGCCAGCAGCTTGGACATTAACTATGGCTACACCTTC. Translation gives CASSLDINYGYTF.